Each of the 28 T cell receptor beta chains below was sequenced from the same sample in a study of cytomegalovirus exposure and HLA in healthy donors. The PCR had 60 Vbeta and 13 Jbeta primers. The table came from immunoSEQ multiplex PCR; TCRdb's copy has only in-frame clones and leaves some out. This table lists tens of thousands of clones. Sequenced input: PBMCs. These receptors came from a female donor in good health and CMV-seropositive.

V and J are TRBV13 and TRBJ1-1; a weak D match, TRBD1 (6 bases). Deletions cut 0 bases from V and 4 bases from J, with 9 bases between. Germline V gives CDR1 PRHDT, CDR2 FYEKMQ (reference sequence). The CDR3 has 14 amino acids. CDR3 DNA: TGTGCCAGCAGCTTAGGACAGGGTGTCACTGAAGCTTTCTTT. It codes for CASSLGQGVTEAFF.

The V call is TRBV2, the J call TRBJ2-3, with unresolved D. The V end lost 11 bases, the J end lost 4 bases, and 25 bases lay between the germline ends. Germline CDR1 and CDR2: SNHLY and FYNNEI. The CDR3 totals 16 residues. This CDR3 is CALGQGRSSSADTQYF. The CDR3 nucleotides read TGTGCCCTTGGTCAAGGCCGTTCCTCGAGCGCAGATACGCAGTATTTT. The whole variable domain, remainder taken from reference TRBV2 and TRBJ2-3, is EPEVTQTPSHQVTQMGQEVILRCVPISNHLYFYWYRQILGQKVEFLVSFYNNEISEKSEIFDDQFSVERPDGSNFTLKIRSTKLEDSAMYFCALGQGRSSSADTQYFGPGTRLTVL.

J is TRBJ1-2 and V is TRBV7-9; a possible D gene is TRBD1 (5 bases). Deletions cut 8 bases from V and 6 bases from J, with 10 bases between. The CDR3 spans 11 residues. Germline-derived CDR1 and CDR2 are SEHNR and FQNEAQ (reference sequence). CDR3 in DNA: TGTGCCAGCGGGGGAGGCAATGGCTACACCTTC. Translating it yields CASGGGNGYTF.

With regard to this clone: At one end the junction does not follow the germline gene, possibly because of a read error. The chain has TRBV4-1 and TRBJ2-1, with 8 bases matching TRBD1. Germline loops: CDR1 MGHRA, CDR2 YSYEKL. CDR3 size: 17 residues. The CDR3 DNA reads as TGCGCCAGCAGCCTTCGGGTGGCAGGGGGCTCCGACAATGAGCAGTTCTTC. Translating gives CASSLRVAGGSDNEQFF.

As regards this clone: Other DNA sequences of this sample code for an identical CDR3. The chain is built from TRBV14 and TRBJ1-1; perhaps TRBD1 as D (6 bases). CDR3 length: 15 residues. V was pared by 1 base and J by 4 bases, with 13 bases between. Per germline, CDR1 SGHDN and CDR2 FVKESK. The CDR3 coding sequence is TGTGCCAGCAGCCAAGCGGGGGGCCGGGGCACTGAAGCTTTCTTT. This encodes CASSQAGGRGTEAFF. The whole variable domain, remainder taken from reference TRBV14 and TRBJ1-1, is EAGVTQFPSHSVIEKGQTVTLRCDPISGHDNLYWYRRVMGKEIKFLLHFVKESKQDESGMPNNRFLAERTGGTYSTLKVQPAELEDSGVYFCASSQAGGRGTEAFFGQGTRLTVV.

The chain combines TRBV5-1 with TRBJ2-5, with 9 bases aligning to TRBD2. With 5 bases clipped from V and 5 bases from J, the junction kept 7 bases outside the gene matches. Germline CDR1 SGHRS, CDR2 YFSETQ. The CDR3 has 14 residues. This CDR3 is CASSERGAGETQYF. DNA of the CDR3: TGCGCCAGCAGTGAGCGGGGGGCTGGGGAGACCCAGTACTTC.

The rearrangement links TRBV18 to TRBJ1-1; D is uncertain. The V end was cut by 2 bases, the J end by 1 base, with 8 bases between. In germline, CDR1 is KGHSH, CDR2 LQKENI. CDR3 size: 14 residues. The CDR3: CASSPSSKNTEAFF. CDR3 DNA: TGTGCCAGCTCACCATCTAGCAAGAACACTGAAGCTTTCTTT.

The chain carries TRBV5-1 and TRBJ2-2, with 8 bases fitting TRBD2. Germline CDR1 is SGHRS and CDR2 is YFSETQ. The trim removed 2 bases at V and 2 bases at J, leaving 5 bases unmatched. This CDR3 spans 16 amino acids. This chain's CDR3 is CASSLSGRQNTGELFF. The CDR3 DNA is TGCGCCAGCAGCTTAAGCGGGAGACAAAACACCGGGGAGCTGTTTTTT.

The chain links TRBV30 to TRBJ2-6; D is unclear. Trimming removed 4 bases at V and 0 bases at J, with 13 bases between. Germline V gives CDR1 GTSNPN, CDR2 SVGIG (reference sequence). This CDR3 region has 16 residues. The CDR3 loop is CAWIVLVDSGANVLTF. The DNA for the CDR3 is TGTGCCTGGATTGTTTTGGTAGACTCTGGGGCCAACGTCCTGACTTTC. Based on the CDR3 plus reference TRBV30 and TRBJ2-6, the full variable domain is SQTIHQWPATLVQPVGSPLSLECTVEGTSNPNLYWYRQAAGRGLQLLFYSVGIGQISSEVPQNLSASRPQDRQFILSSKKLLLSDSGFYLCAWIVLVDSGANVLTFGAGSRLTVL.

The J gene is TRBJ2-5, the V gene TRBV5-4, with 8 bases lining up with TRBD1. Per the germline V gene, CDR1 is SGHNT and CDR2 is YYREEE (reference sequence). V shed 4 bases, J shed 2 bases, and the junction held 4 bases outside the gene matches. The CDR3 has 14 amino acids. This CDR3 reads CASSLRDRQETQYF. CDR3 bases: TGTGCCAGCAGCCTTCGGGACAGGCAAGAGACCCAGTACTTC. The full variable domain, completed using reference TRBV5-4 and TRBJ2-5, is ETGVTQSPTHLIKTRGQQVTLRCSSQSGHNTVSWYQQALGQGPQFIFQYYREEENGRGNFPPRFSGLQFPNYSSELNVNALELDDSALYLCASSLRDRQETQYFGPGTRLLVL.

The chain uses TRBV5-1 and TRBJ1-4; TRBD1 aligns across 10 bases. With 3 bases clipped from V and 7 bases from J, the junction kept 6 bases outside the gene matches. In germline, CDR1 is SGHRS, CDR2 YFSETQ. This CDR3 spans 15 amino acids. The CDR3 region is CASSSTGTGVEKLFF. Written as DNA, the CDR3 is TGCGCCAGCAGCTCGACCGGGACAGGGGTTGAAAAACTGTTTTTT.

The CDR3 spells CASSGRIGELFF. The CDR3 DNA is TGTGCCAGCAGTGGCAGGATCGGGGAGCTGTTTTTT. V and J are TRBV25-1 and TRBJ2-2, with D hard to call. The CDR3 runs 12 residues. Germline V lookup: CDR1 MGHDK, CDR2 SYGVNS. Trimming removed 4 bases from V and 7 bases from J, with 7 bases in between. The entire variable domain, with the rest obtained from reference TRBV25-1 and TRBJ2-2, is as follows: EADIYQTPRYLVIGTGKKITLECSQTMGHDKMYWYQQDPGMELHLIHYSYGVNSTEKGDLSSESTVSRIRTEHFPLTLESARPSHTSQYLCASSGRIGELFFGEGSRLTVL.

The V gene is TRBV6-5, the J gene TRBJ1-5; 10 bases agree with TRBD1. Germline values: CDR1 MNHEY, CDR2 SVGAGI. The CDR3 length is 15 residues. V trimming: 6 bases; J trimming: 2 bases; junction bases outside the gene matches: 4. In DNA, the CDR3 is TGTGCCAGCAGGCCGACAGGGGGCGGCAATCAGCCCCAGCATTTT. Its translation: CASRPTGGGNQPQHF.

V and J are TRBV6-5 and TRBJ2-2, with 10 bases lining up with TRBD2. Germline values: CDR1 MNHEY, CDR2 SVGAGI. The CDR3 totals 14 residues. V shed 8 bases and J 3 bases; nucleotides not matched to a gene: 3. The CDR3 DNA reads as TGTGCCAGCGGGCTAGCGGGAGACACCGGGGAGCTGTTTTTT. It codes for CASGLAGDTGELFF.

The V call is TRBV9, the J call TRBJ2-3, with D perhaps matching TRBD2 (5 bases). CDR1 is SGDLS, CDR2 YYNGEE, per germline. The CDR3 is 13 amino acids. V was cut by 7 bases and J by 5 bases, with 14 bases left in between. As DNA, the CDR3 is TGTGCCAGCGGTCGCGGGTTAGGAGATACGCAGTATTTT. Translated: CASGRGLGDTQYF.

The rearrangement links TRBV7-8 to TRBJ1-6; the match to TRBD1 covers 7 bases. Trimming took 5 bases from V and 10 from J; bases not matched to a gene: 8. The CDR3 loop spans 14 amino acids. Germline V gene lookup returns CDR1 SGHVS and CDR2 FQNEAQ. The CDR3 loop reads CASSVDRVGSPLHF. The CDR3 coding sequence is TGTGCCAGCAGCGTAGACAGGGTAGGGTCACCCCTCCACTTT.

This CDR3 reads CASSGTSLSTDTQYF. The CDR3, as DNA: TGTGCCAGCTCCGGGACTAGCCTTAGCACAGATACGCAGTATTTT. This chain links TRBV18 with TRBJ2-3, with TRBD2 identical over 9 bases. The germline CDR1 and CDR2 sequences are KGHSH and LQKENI. This CDR3 spans 15 amino acids. J gave up 0 bases and V 6 bases, and 4 bases lay outside the gene matches.

V gene TRBV13 combines with J gene TRBJ2-1; no reliable D call. Germline V gives CDR1 PRHDT, CDR2 FYEKMQ (reference sequence). The ends were cut back, 6 bases at V and 4 bases at J, with 16 bases in the middle. The CDR3 runs 15 residues. The CDR3 DNA reads as TGTGCCAGCAGTTCTACGAGTATCCCTTACAATGAGCAGTTCTTC. Translated, it gives CASSSTSIPYNEQFF. Looking up the rest from reference TRBV13 and TRBJ2-1 gives the full variable domain: AAGVIQSPRHLIKEKRETATLKCYPIPRHDTVYWYQQGPGQDPQFLISFYEKMQSDKGSIPDRFSAQQFSDYHSELNMSSLELGDSALYFCASSSTSIPYNEQFFGPGTRLTVL.

The genes are TRBV4-3 and TRBJ2-1, with D tentatively TRBD2 (6 bases). The CDR3 consists of 12 residues. Trimming shortened V by 4 bases and J by 8 bases, and 9 bases separated the two germline ends. CDR1 is LGHNA and CDR2 is YSLEER in the germline V gene. The CDR3 nucleotides are TGCGCCAGCAGCCCACGGAGGGATGAGCAGTTCTTC. Amino acids: CASSPRRDEQFF.

V is TRBV6-1 and J is TRBJ2-5; 9 positions agree with TRBD1. The CDR3 is made up of 15 amino acids. Trimming removed 7 bases from V and 4 bases from J; junction bases left unmatched: 10. CDR1 and CDR2 (germline): MNHNS, SASEGT. DNA of the CDR3: TGTGCCAGCACCGAAGGACAGGGGATGGGAGAGACCCAGTACTTC. This translates into CASTEGQGMGETQYF.

The V call is TRBV11-2, the J call TRBJ2-7; no definite D call. V lost 4 bases to trimming and J lost 4 bases, with 17 bases between them. Germline assignment: CDR1 SGHAT and CDR2 FQNNGV. The CDR3 loop spans 15 amino acids. As DNA, the CDR3 is TGTGCCAGCAGCTCCCGACAATCATCTGATTACGAGCAGTACTTC. Its translation: CASSSRQSSDYEQYF. Based on the CDR3 plus reference TRBV11-2 and TRBJ2-7, the full variable domain is EAGVAQSPRYKIIEKRQSVAFWCNPISGHATLYWYQQILGQGPKLLIQFQNNGVVDDSQLPKDRFSAERLKGVDSTLKIQPAKLEDSAVYLCASSSRQSSDYEQYFGPGTRLTVT.

This chain joins TRBV28 and TRBJ1-1; a possible D gene is TRBD1 (6 bases). This CDR3 has 14 amino acids. With 7 bases removed from V and 4 bases from J, the gap between germline ends came to 16 bases. Germline V gene lookup returns CDR1 MDHEN and CDR2 SYDVKM. The CDR3 loop reads CASKRTESGTEAFF. CDR3 sequence (DNA): TGTGCCAGCAAGAGGACAGAGTCCGGCACTGAAGCTTTCTTT.

Comments on this clone: This same CDR3 is encoded by further DNA sequences in the sample. The genes are TRBV4-1 and TRBJ1-5; no reliable D call. The V gene's germline CDR1 is MGHRA and CDR2 YSYEKL. The CDR3 runs 15 residues. Trimming removed 3 bases at V and 0 bases at J, with 9 bases between. CDR3 sequence reads: CASSHSGNSNQPQHF. The CDR3 coding sequence is TGCGCCAGCAGCCATTCAGGAAATAGCAATCAGCCCCAGCATTTT.

The gene calls are TRBV6-5 and TRBJ2-1, with 8 bases aligning to TRBD1. With V trimmed by 6 bases and J by 7 bases, 11 bases remained unmatched. Germline assignment: CDR1 MNHEY and CDR2 SVGAGI. The CDR3 covers 15 residues. The CDR3 nucleotides are TGTGCCAGCAGACCCGGGACAGGCGCTTTTAATGAGCAGTTCTTC. It is translated as CASRPGTGAFNEQFF.

The V call is TRBV5-1, the J call TRBJ2-5; 8 bases match TRBD1. The CDR3 runs 14 residues. V dropped 4 bases and J dropped 7; count of bases not matched to a gene: 9. Germline V gene lookup returns CDR1 SGHRS and CDR2 YFSETQ. The CDR3 DNA follows: TGCGCCAGCAGCATGGACACAGACAGGGGGACCCAGTACTTC. It is translated as CASSMDTDRGTQYF.

J is TRBJ2-2 and V is TRBV18; D remains unclear. The V end was cut by 5 bases, the J end by 8 bases, with 12 bases between. The CDR3 length is 13 residues. Germline CDR1 KGHSH, CDR2 LQKENI. This chain's CDR3 is CASSKDLQGELFF. CDR3 nucleotide sequence: TGTGCCAGCTCAAAAGATCTTCAGGGGGAGCTGTTTTTT.

The genes are TRBV11-2 and TRBJ2-1, with 10 bases that match TRBD2. CDR3 length: 15 residues. CDR1 is SGHAT, CDR2 FQNNGV, per germline. The ends lost 3 bases at V and 8 bases at J; junction bases unmatched: 7. The CDR3 region has the DNA TGTGCCAGCAGCTTTGGGCTAGCGGGAGACGATGAGCAGTTCTTC. Protein product: CASSFGLAGDDEQFF.

This sequence joins TRBV11-3 and TRBJ2-2; D unclear. CDR1 and CDR2 from the germline V gene are SGHNT and YENEEA. Trimming left V 6 bases short and J 5 bases short, with 4 bases between. The CDR3 extends over 11 amino acids. Written as DNA, the CDR3 is TGTGCCAGCAGTTCTACCGGGGAGCTGTTTTTT. Protein sequence: CASSSTGELFF.